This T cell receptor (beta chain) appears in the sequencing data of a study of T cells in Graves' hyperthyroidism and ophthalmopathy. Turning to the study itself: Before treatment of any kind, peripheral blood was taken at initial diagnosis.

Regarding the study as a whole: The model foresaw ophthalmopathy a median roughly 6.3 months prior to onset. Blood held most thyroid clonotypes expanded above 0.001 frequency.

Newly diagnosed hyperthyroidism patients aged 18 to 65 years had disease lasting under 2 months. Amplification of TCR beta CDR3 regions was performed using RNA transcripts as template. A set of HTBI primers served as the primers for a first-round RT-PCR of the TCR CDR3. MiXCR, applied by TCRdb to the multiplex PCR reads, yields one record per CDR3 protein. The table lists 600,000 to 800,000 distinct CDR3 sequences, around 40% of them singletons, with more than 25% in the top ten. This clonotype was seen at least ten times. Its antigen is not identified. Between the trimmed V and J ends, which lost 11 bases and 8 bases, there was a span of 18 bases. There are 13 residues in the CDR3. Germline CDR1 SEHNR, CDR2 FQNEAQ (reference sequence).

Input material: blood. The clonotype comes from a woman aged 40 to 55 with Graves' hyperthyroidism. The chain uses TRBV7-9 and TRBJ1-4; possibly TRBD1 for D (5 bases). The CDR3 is CAVSGGGDEKLFF. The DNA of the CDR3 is TGTGCCGTGAGCGGAGGTGGGGACGAAAAACTGTTTTTT.